This entry features one TCR beta chain sequence. This specimen belongs to a study of preoperative IRX-2 immunotherapy in early breast cancer. Treatment reported: preoperative locoregional IRX-2 cytokine immunotherapy. Generated by immunoSEQ multiplex PCR, the TCRdb table keeps only in-frame clones and is missing some. The sample lists 34,000 or so clones; roughly four fifths were seen once. This CDR3 has 15 residues. The V gene is TRBV22-1, the J gene TRBJ1-4. TRBV22-1 is given as a pseudogene. The sequencing here drew on lymph node tissue, taken from a patient treated with IRX-2 immunotherapy. The TCR was taken from a human donor with breast cancer. The CDR3 DNA sequence: TGTGCCAGCACTGGGTGGGAGGGGCGTGGCGAAAAACTGTTTTTT. Translated, it gives CASTGWEGRGEKLFF.